The 25 T cell receptor beta chains below come from one sample, sequenced in a study of T cell responses to AZD1222 COVID-19 vaccine. Generated by immunoSEQ multiplex PCR, the TCRdb table keeps only in-frame clones and is missing some. The sample records some 170,000 clones, roughly 91% being singletons. The material was peripheral blood, obtained 28 days after the second dose of the MenACWY control vaccine. These receptors all stem from an adult who received the MenACWY meningococcal vaccine as a control.

J is TRBJ2-7 and V is TRBV6-5, with D unclear. CDR3 size: 15 residues. CDR1 MNHEY and CDR2 SVGAGI come from the germline V gene. The V and J ends lost 6 bases and 0 bases respectively, with 15 bases between them. The CDR3, as DNA: TGTGCCAGCAGAGAGGACGGCCGGAGCTCCTACGAGCAGTACTTC. The encoded protein is CASREDGRSSYEQYF.

The CDR3 DNA reads TGCGCCAGCAGCCCGGGGGGGCCAGGCGGAGGCAATGAGCAGTTCTTC. Protein product: CASSPGGPGGGNEQFF. The chain combines TRBV5-1 with TRBJ2-1; 8 bases are a match to TRBD2. Germline CDR1 and CDR2: SGHRS and YFSETQ. The CDR3 loop spans 16 amino acids. V trimming: 4 bases; J trimming: 6 bases; junction bases outside the gene matches: 12.

The chain has TRBV2 and TRBJ1-5; 8 positions match TRBD1. The V and J ends lost 4 bases and 4 bases, in that order; junction bases with no gene match: 6. This CDR3 has 15 amino acids. Germline CDR1 reads SNHLY; CDR2 reads FYNNEI. The CDR3: CASSGTGGLNQPQHF. The CDR3 coding sequence is TGTGCCAGCAGTGGCACAGGGGGGTTAAATCAGCCCCAGCATTTT. Supplemented by reference TRBV2 and TRBJ1-5, the full variable domain reads EPEVTQTPSHQVTQMGQEVILRCVPISNHLYFYWYRQILGQKVEFLVSFYNNEISEKSEIFDDQFSVERPDGSNFTLKIRSTKLEDSAMYFCASSGTGGLNQPQHFGDGTRLSIL.

This clone was seen a few times. The chain links TRBV3-1 (or the pseudogene TRBV3-2) to TRBJ1-6; 9 positions match TRBD1. V was clipped by 7 bases and J by 10 bases; unmatched bases: 5. Germline V gene lookup returns CDR1 LGHDT and CDR2 YNNKEL (reference sequence). This CDR3 comprises 13 residues. The chain's CDR3 is CASNRDRASPLHF. The DNA for the CDR3 is TGTGCCAGCAACCGGGACAGGGCGTCACCCCTCCACTTT.

The gene calls are TRBV3-1 (or the pseudogene TRBV3-2) and TRBJ1-3; the D is unclear. Germline V CDR1 and CDR2: LGHDT, YNNKEL (reference sequence). V lost 4 bases and J lost 0, with 13 bases in between. The CDR3 totals 16 residues. CDR3 sequence reads: CASSPTITPSGNTIYF. The CDR3 DNA reads TGTGCCAGCAGCCCGACTATAACCCCCTCTGGAAACACCATATATTTT.

The chain combines TRBV30 with TRBJ1-1; 9 nucleotides align to TRBD1. CDR1 GTSNPN and CDR2 SVGIG come from the germline V gene (reference sequence). The CDR3 runs 15 residues. V shed 1 base and J 3 bases; nucleotides not matched to a gene: 6. This chain's CDR3 is CAWSGRQGDYTEAFF. The CDR3 DNA follows: TGTGCCTGGAGTGGAAGACAGGGGGATTACACTGAAGCTTTCTTT.

The gene calls are TRBV5-4 and TRBJ2-7, with TRBD1 matching 11 bases. Per the germline V gene, CDR1 is SGHNT and CDR2 is YYREEE (reference sequence). The V gene end was trimmed by 1 base and the J gene end by 3 bases; junction bases not matched to a gene: 3. The CDR3 covers 15 residues. Here the CDR3 DNA reads TGTGCCAGCAGCTTGATGGGGACAGGGGGCTACGAGCAGTACTTC. Protein product: CASSLMGTGGYEQYF.

The V and J genes are TRBV12-3 or TRBV12-4 and TRBJ1-2; D is ambiguous. V lost 2 bases and J lost 2, with 6 bases in between. The CDR3 sequence is 13 residues long. CDR3 sequence (DNA): TGTGCCAGCAGTTTACATGTAAACTATGGCTACACCTTC. It yields the protein CASSLHVNYGYTF.

This clone has a single count. The chain uses TRBV18 and TRBJ2-1, with 9 bases that match TRBD2. Trimming cost V 7 bases and J 8 bases; bases outside gene matches: 12. The CDR3 has 15 amino acids. Germline lookup yields CDR1 KGHSH and CDR2 LQKENI. CDR3 DNA sequence: TGTGCCAGCTTACTTCATAGCGGGGGCCCCGATGAGCAGTTCTTC. Amino acids: CASLLHSGGPDEQFF.

This sequence joins TRBV28 and TRBJ1-2, with D uncertain. CDR3 size: 11 residues. Trimming left V 7 bases short and J 4 bases short, with 7 bases between. Per the germline V gene, CDR1 is MDHEN and CDR2 is SYDVKM. The CDR3 sequence: CASTSSYGYTF. The CDR3 coding sequence is TGTGCCAGCACAAGTTCCTATGGCTACACCTTC.

The chain has TRBV6-2 or TRBV6-3 and TRBJ1-1; D gene unclear. The CDR3 covers 11 residues. Looked up from germline, CDR1 is MNHEY and CDR2 is SVGEGT. V was pared by 4 bases and J by 8 bases, with 8 bases between. CDR3 DNA sequence: TGTGCCAGCAGTTTCGCCTCCGAAGCTTTCTTT. Translated, it gives CASSFASEAFF.

This rearrangement joins TRBV10-3 to TRBJ1-2; 9 positions agree with TRBD1. The CDR3 contains 16 residues. V lost 1 base, J lost 4 bases, and 7 bases stayed unmatched. Germline assignment: CDR1 ENHRY and CDR2 SYGVKD. The CDR3 region is CAISEWGQGRTYGYTF. The CDR3 bases are TGTGCCATCAGTGAGTGGGGACAGGGCCGTACCTATGGCTACACCTTC.

This chain joins TRBV3-1 (or the pseudogene TRBV3-2) and TRBJ1-1, with a tentative D call TRBD1 (6 bases). Trimming took off 5 bases at V and 10 bases at J, with 17 bases between the two ends. The CDR3 extends over 13 amino acids. Germline loops: CDR1 LGHDT, CDR2 YNNKEL (reference sequence). The CDR3 bases are TGTGCCAGCAGCGTACAGGGAGGGAGGGTAGCTTTCTTT. This gives the protein CASSVQGGRVAFF.

The chain has TRBV18 and TRBJ1-4, with TRBD1 identical over 7 bases. This CDR3 is 15 amino acids long. V shed 9 bases and J 0 bases; nucleotides not matched to a gene: 7. Per germline, CDR1 KGHSH and CDR2 LQKENI. The CDR3 is CASSRDRATNEKLFF. The CDR3, as DNA: TGTGCCAGTTCCCGGGACAGAGCAACTAATGAAAAACTGTTTTTT.

The chain combines TRBV7-2 with TRBJ1-6; D uncertain. CDR1 and CDR2 (germline): SGHTA, FQGNSA. There are 13 residues in the CDR3. Trimming took 5 bases from V and 2 from J, leaving 4 bases between them. CDR3 region: CASSVTYNSPLHF. Here the CDR3 DNA reads TGTGCCAGCAGCGTGACCTATAATTCACCCCTCCACTTT.

The chain has TRBV20-1 and TRBJ1-1, with D hard to call. In germline, CDR1 is DFQATT, CDR2 SNEGSKA (reference sequence). Trimming left V 6 bases short and J 1 base short, with 6 bases between. The CDR3 sequence is 11 residues long. CDR3 DNA: TGCAGTGCGGGTGGGAACACTGAAGCTTTCTTT. It specifies CSAGGNTEAFF.

The table lists this clone with a count of one. V gene TRBV9 combines with J gene TRBJ2-7, with TRBD2 matching 10 bases. The CDR3 extends over 15 amino acids. From germline, CDR1 is SGDLS and CDR2 YYNGEE. The J segment lost 2 bases and the V segment lost 4 bases, leaving 6 bases of the junction unmatched. CDR3 amino acids: CASSPTSGATYEQYF. The CDR3 bases are TGTGCCAGCAGCCCCACTAGCGGGGCCACCTACGAGCAGTACTTC.

The V call is TRBV27, the J call TRBJ2-1; 8 nucleotides line up with TRBD2. The germline gives CDR1 MNHEY, CDR2 SMNVEV (reference sequence). Trimming at V came to 6 bases and at J to 5 bases, leaving 12 bases not matched to a gene. The CDR3 has 16 amino acids. CDR3 nucleotide sequence: TGTGCCAGCAGCTTCCGGGGGGGCAACGGAAACAATGAGCAGTTCTTC. Protein product: CASSFRGGNGNNEQFF.

The genes are TRBV7-2 and TRBJ1-2; D ambiguous. CDR3 length: 13 residues. CDR1 and CDR2 from the germline V gene are SGHTA and FQGNSA. The V end was cut by 3 bases, the J end by 1 base, with 6 bases between. CDR3 sequence reads: CASSFTHNYGYTF. CDR3 DNA sequence: TGTGCCAGCAGCTTCACCCATAACTATGGCTACACCTTC. Based on the CDR3 plus reference TRBV7-2 and TRBJ1-2, the full variable domain is GAGVSQSPSNKVTEKGKDVELRCDPISGHTALYWYRQSLGQGLEFLIYFQGNSAPDKSGLPSDRFSAERTGGSVSTLTIQRTQQEDSAVYLCASSFTHNYGYTFGSGTRLTVV.

The V and J genes are TRBV6-1 and TRBJ1-4; TRBD1 agrees at 7 bases. The CDR3 has 15 residues. The V segment lost 2 bases and the J segment 11 bases; nucleotides outside the gene matches: 11. CDR1 and CDR2 (germline): MNHNS, SASEGT. The CDR3 DNA reads as TGTGCCAGCAGTGAAATCCCGGGACAGTCGCTGAAACTGTTTTTT. Encoded protein: CASSEIPGQSLKLFF.

This chain uses TRBV24-1 with TRBJ1-2, with TRBD1 identical over 8 bases. The V gene's germline CDR1 is KGHDR and CDR2 SFDVKD. The CDR3 runs 14 residues. V dropped 3 bases and J dropped 4; count of bases not matched to a gene: 3. The CDR3 region has the DNA TGTGCCACCAGTGATCTGACAGGGGCCTATGGCTACACCTTC. It is translated as CATSDLTGAYGYTF.

This chain links TRBV7-9 with TRBJ2-5; the match to TRBD1 covers 9 bases. The CDR3 has 15 amino acids. After removal of 4 bases from V and 7 bases from J, the junction contained 10 bases not matched to a gene. From germline, CDR1 is SEHNR and CDR2 FQNEAQ (reference sequence). CDR3 sequence reads: CASSYGDRARGTQYF. As DNA, the CDR3 is TGTGCCAGCAGCTATGGGGACAGGGCCCGAGGGACCCAGTACTTC.

This chain joins TRBV2 and TRBJ1-1; no definite D call. Deletions cut 6 bases from V and 4 bases from J, with 12 bases between. Germline loops: CDR1 SNHLY, CDR2 FYNNEI. The CDR3 is made up of 13 amino acids. The CDR3 is CASRGQAGTEAFF. CDR3 DNA sequence: TGTGCCAGCAGAGGGCAGGCGGGCACTGAAGCTTTCTTT.

This chain links TRBV7-8 with TRBJ1-4; 7 bases are a match to TRBD1. The CDR3 is 15 amino acids. The germline gives CDR1 SGHVS, CDR2 FQNEAQ. V lost 6 bases to trimming and J lost 8 bases; unmatched junction nucleotides: 12. CDR3: CASSPITGVGEKLFF. CDR3 DNA sequence: TGTGCCAGCAGTCCCATTACAGGGGTGGGAGAAAAACTGTTTTTT.

The chain carries TRBV7-9 and TRBJ2-1; 12 nucleotides align to TRBD2. V trimming: 5 bases; J trimming: 7 bases; junction bases outside the gene matches: 3. Germline CDR1 is SEHNR and CDR2 is FQNEAQ (reference sequence). This CDR3 is built from 14 residues. This chain's CDR3 is CASSRLAGGNEQFF. CDR3 DNA: TGTGCCAGCAGCCGGCTAGCGGGGGGGAATGAGCAGTTCTTC.